These 14 T cell receptor beta chains were sequenced from one sample in a study of blood T cell repertoires in COVID-19. Data came from immunoSEQ multiplex PCR; TCRdb stores just in-frame clones and leaves some out. The sample lists about 230,000 clones; roughly 89% were seen once. The sample was PBMCs or T cells enriched from blood (not recorded which). Every receptor here comes from a woman under 40 with acute COVID-19.

The rearrangement links TRBV6-5 to TRBJ1-2; 9 bases match TRBD1. The CDR3 is 15 residues long. Looked up from germline, CDR1 is MNHEY and CDR2 is SVGAGI. V was pared by 0 bases and J by 8 bases, with 7 bases of the junction left unmatched. The CDR3 sequence is CASSYSTTGGRGYTF. In DNA form, the CDR3 reads TGTGCCAGCAGTTACTCGACCACAGGGGGCCGAGGCTACACCTTC.

The V call is TRBV6-1, the J call TRBJ2-3; 10 nucleotides match TRBD2. This CDR3 contains 19 residues. The germline V gene encodes CDR1 MNHNS and CDR2 SASEGT. The V and J ends lost 2 bases and 6 bases, in that order; junction bases with no gene match: 17. The CDR3 protein is CASSEWSSGGPLAGDTQYF. The CDR3 coding sequence is TGTGCCAGCAGTGAATGGTCTAGCGGGGGCCCCTTAGCAGGGGATACGCAGTATTTT.

The chain joins TRBV19 to TRBJ1-5, with TRBD1 as a possible D gene (6 bases). Trimming took off 5 bases at V and 11 bases at J, with 19 bases between the two ends. The CDR3 extends over 14 amino acids. The V gene's germline CDR1 is LNHDA and CDR2 SQIVND (reference sequence). In DNA form, the CDR3 reads TGTGCCAGTAGTCCCTGGGACACCGGTTCTTCCCAGCATTTT. Residues: CASSPWDTGSSQHF.

The chain is built from TRBV5-8 and TRBJ1-2; D is undetermined. V lost 5 bases and J 5 bases, leaving 19 bases between the germline ends. Germline CDR1 reads SGHTS; CDR2 reads YDEGEE. There are 15 residues in the CDR3. The CDR3 loop reads CASSNGHLSWYGYTF. For the CDR3, the DNA is TGTGCCAGCAGTAACGGTCACCTTTCCTGGTATGGCTACACCTTC.

This CDR3 is CASSLEQGSEQYF. In DNA, the CDR3 is TGTGCCAGCAGCTTGGAACAGGGTAGCGAGCAGTACTTC. This sequence joins TRBV5-5 and TRBJ2-7, with D tentatively TRBD1 (6 bases). Per the germline V gene, CDR1 is SGHKS and CDR2 is YYEKEE (reference sequence). Trimming pared 0 bases from V and 6 bases from J, leaving 10 bases between. The CDR3 is 13 amino acids.

The chain is built from TRBV10-2 and TRBJ2-1, with a weak D call TRBD2 (7 bases). V gave up 6 bases and J gave up 6 bases, with 18 bases separating them. Germline CDR1 and CDR2: WSHSY and SAAADI. The CDR3 has 15 residues. This CDR3 reads CASSPAGGQGNEQFF. For the CDR3, the DNA is TGCGCCAGCAGCCCCGCCGGGGGGCAAGGCAATGAGCAGTTCTTC.

This chain joins TRBV7-8 and TRBJ2-3; D uncertain. This CDR3 spans 15 amino acids. Germline V gives CDR1 SGHVS, CDR2 FQNEAQ. With 4 bases removed from V and 5 bases from J, the gap between germline ends came to 16 bases. The CDR3 spells CASSWMGPPGDTQYF. The CDR3 DNA reads as TGTGCCAGCAGCTGGATGGGTCCACCGGGAGATACGCAGTATTTT.

The V call is TRBV7-6, the J call TRBJ1-4; 8 bases map to TRBD1. The trim removed 6 bases at V and 8 bases at J, leaving 11 bases unmatched. The length of the CDR3 is 15 residues. Germline V gives CDR1 SGHVS, CDR2 FNYEAQ. The CDR3 reads CASSPQGTGGEKLFF. The CDR3 region has the DNA TGTGCCAGCAGTCCACAGGGGACAGGAGGGGAAAAACTGTTTTTT.

This chain links TRBV4-1 with TRBJ2-1; weak D call: TRBD2 (5 bases). V lost 8 bases to trimming and J lost 0 bases, with 17 bases between them. The CDR3 loop spans 16 amino acids. CDR1 and CDR2 from the germline V gene are MGHRA and YSYEKL. CDR3 DNA sequence: TGCGCCAGCGCCGTTAGCGTTTTGAGCTCCTACAATGAGCAGTTCTTC. It yields the protein CASAVSVLSSYNEQFF.

This chain connects TRBV6-5 to TRBJ2-1, with 8 bases lining up with TRBD2. Germline-derived CDR1 and CDR2 are MNHEY and SVGAGI. This CDR3 contains 16 residues. V lost 1 base and J lost 3; bases outside the gene matches: 5. The CDR3 DNA reads TGTGCCAGCAGTTACTTGTCGGGGGGGGTCTACAATGAGCAGTTCTTC. This translates into CASSYLSGGVYNEQFF.

V usage is TRBV27 and J usage is TRBJ1-6; D not resolved. The CDR3 length is 13 residues. Germline values: CDR1 MNHEY, CDR2 SMNVEV (reference sequence). V shed 1 base and J shed 13 bases, with 11 bases lying between them. For the CDR3, the DNA is TGTGCCAGCAGTTTATGGTACGGTCGTCCCCTCCACTTT. This gives the protein CASSLWYGRPLHF.

The genes are TRBV12-5 and TRBJ2-6; a possible D gene is TRBD1 (5 bases). CDR3 size: 16 residues. From germline, CDR1 is LGHNT and CDR2 FRNRAP. V lost 3 bases and J 0 bases, leaving 9 bases between the germline ends. CDR3 sequence: CASGLDRYSGANVLTF. DNA for the CDR3: TGTGCTAGTGGTTTAGACAGATACTCTGGGGCCAACGTCCTGACTTTC.

This clone was seen a single time. The rearrangement uses TRBV7-6 and TRBJ2-1; TRBD2 aligns across 9 bases. The CDR3 loop spans 19 amino acids. The ends lost 3 bases at V and 8 bases at J; junction bases unmatched: 20. Germline V lookup: CDR1 SGHVS, CDR2 FNYEAQ. CDR3 DNA: TGTGCCAGCAGCTTGGGTGCCCTCAGCGGGGGGCCCGTCTGGGATGAGCAGTTCTTC. It encodes CASSLGALSGGPVWDEQFF.

The genes are TRBV7-6 and TRBJ2-7; D not certain. Deletions cut 3 bases from V and 1 base from J, with 16 bases between. In germline, CDR1 is SGHVS, CDR2 FNYEAQ. This CDR3 spans 16 amino acids. In DNA form, the CDR3 reads TGTGCCAGCAGCTTGGAGACTGATTTCCCATCCTACGAGCAGTACTTC. Encoded protein: CASSLETDFPSYEQYF.